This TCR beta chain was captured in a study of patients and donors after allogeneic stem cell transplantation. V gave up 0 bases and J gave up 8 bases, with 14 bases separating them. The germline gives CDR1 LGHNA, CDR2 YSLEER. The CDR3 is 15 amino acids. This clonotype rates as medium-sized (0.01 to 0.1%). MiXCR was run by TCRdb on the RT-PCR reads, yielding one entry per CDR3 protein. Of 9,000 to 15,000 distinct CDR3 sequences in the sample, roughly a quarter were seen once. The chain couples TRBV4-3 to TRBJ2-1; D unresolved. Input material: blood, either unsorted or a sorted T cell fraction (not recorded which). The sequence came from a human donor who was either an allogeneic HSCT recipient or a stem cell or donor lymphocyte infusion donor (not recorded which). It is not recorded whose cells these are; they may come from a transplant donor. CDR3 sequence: CASSQDRLGIDEQFF. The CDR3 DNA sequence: TGCGCCAGCAGCCAAGATAGGCTAGGAATAGATGAGCAGTTCTTC.